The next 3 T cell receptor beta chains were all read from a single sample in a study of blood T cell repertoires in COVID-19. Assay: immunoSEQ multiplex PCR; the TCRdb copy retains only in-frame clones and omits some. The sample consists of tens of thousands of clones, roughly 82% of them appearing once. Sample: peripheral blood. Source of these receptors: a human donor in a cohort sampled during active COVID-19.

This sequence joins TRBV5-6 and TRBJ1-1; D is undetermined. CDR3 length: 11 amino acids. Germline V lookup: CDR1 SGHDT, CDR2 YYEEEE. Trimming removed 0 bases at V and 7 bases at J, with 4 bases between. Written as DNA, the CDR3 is TGTGCCAGCAGCTTGGGAGGTGAAGCTTTCTTT. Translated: CASSLGGEAFF.

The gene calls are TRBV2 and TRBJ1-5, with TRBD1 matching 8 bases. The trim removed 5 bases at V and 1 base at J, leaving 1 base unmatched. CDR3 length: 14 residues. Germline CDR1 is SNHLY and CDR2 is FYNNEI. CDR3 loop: CASSRQGSNQPQHF. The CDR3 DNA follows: TGTGCCAGCAGTAGACAGGGGAGCAATCAGCCCCAGCATTTT.

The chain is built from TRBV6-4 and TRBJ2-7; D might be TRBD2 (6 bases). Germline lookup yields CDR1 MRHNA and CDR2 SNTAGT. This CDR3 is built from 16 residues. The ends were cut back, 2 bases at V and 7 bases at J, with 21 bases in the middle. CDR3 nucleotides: TGTGCCAGCAGTGACGGTCTGGGACCCAGGAGGGGAGAGCAGTACTTC. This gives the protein CASSDGLGPRRGEQYF.